The clone carrying this T cell receptor (delta chain) was picked up a small number of times. A much larger clone is a single base away; this may be a read error. This CDR3 contains 18 residues. CDR1 and CDR2 from the germline V gene are GEAIGNYY and EKD. This specimen comes from a study of gamma-delta chains in newborns, infants, children. For the study at large: Microbial exposure reportedly drives polyclonal innate γδ T cell expansion after birth.

TCRdb ran CATT on the reads. Of 3,100 or so delta-chain clones in the sample, about 2.7% were seen once. Sequencing was performed on blood. The clonotype comes from a child who was a newborn, infant or young child, either healthy, febrile or measles-vaccinated (not recorded which). This rearrangement joins TRDV2 to TRDJ3, with 9 bases fitting TRDD3. This CDR3 is CACDTVLGDSWDTRQTFF. CDR3 in DNA: TGTGCCTGTGACACCGTACTGGGGGACTCCTGGGACACCCGACAGACGTTTTTC.